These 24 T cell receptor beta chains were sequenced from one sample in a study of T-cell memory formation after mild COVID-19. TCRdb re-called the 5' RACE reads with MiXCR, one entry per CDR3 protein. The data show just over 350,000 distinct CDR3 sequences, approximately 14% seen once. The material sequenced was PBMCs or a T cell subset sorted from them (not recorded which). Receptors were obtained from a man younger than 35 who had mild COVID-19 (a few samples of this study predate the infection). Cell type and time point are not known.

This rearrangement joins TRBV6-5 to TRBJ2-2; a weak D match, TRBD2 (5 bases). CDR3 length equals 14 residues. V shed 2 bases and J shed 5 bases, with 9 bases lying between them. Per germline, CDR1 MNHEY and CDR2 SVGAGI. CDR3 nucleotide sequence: TGTGCCAGCAGTTACGGGAGAGGGACCGGGGAGCTGTTTTTT. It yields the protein CASSYGRGTGELFF.

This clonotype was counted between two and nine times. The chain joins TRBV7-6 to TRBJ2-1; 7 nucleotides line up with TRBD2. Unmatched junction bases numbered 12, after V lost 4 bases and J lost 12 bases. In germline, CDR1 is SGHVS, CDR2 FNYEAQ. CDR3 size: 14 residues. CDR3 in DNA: TGTGCCAGCAGCTCTCCGACTAGCCCCCCGGGGCAGTTCTTC. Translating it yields CASSSPTSPPGQFF.

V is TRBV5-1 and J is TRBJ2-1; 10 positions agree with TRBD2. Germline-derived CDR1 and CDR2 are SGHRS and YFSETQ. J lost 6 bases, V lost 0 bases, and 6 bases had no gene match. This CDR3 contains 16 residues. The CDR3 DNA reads TGCGCCAGCAGCTTGGCCCTGGCTAGCGGGGGCAATGAGCAGTTCTTC. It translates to CASSLALASGGNEQFF.

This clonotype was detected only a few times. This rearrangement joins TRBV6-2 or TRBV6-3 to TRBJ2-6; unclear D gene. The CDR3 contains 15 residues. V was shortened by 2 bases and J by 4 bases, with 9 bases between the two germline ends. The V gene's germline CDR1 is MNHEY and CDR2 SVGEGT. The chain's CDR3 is CASSYEGAGANVLTF. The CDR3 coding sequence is TGTGCCAGCAGTTACGAAGGAGCAGGGGCCAACGTCCTGACTTTC.

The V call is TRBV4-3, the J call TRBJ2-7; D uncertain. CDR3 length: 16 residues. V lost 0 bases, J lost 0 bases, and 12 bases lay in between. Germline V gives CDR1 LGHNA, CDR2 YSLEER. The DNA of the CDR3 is TGCGCCAGCAGCCAAGATCAGGAGAGAAACTCCTACGAGCAGTACGTC. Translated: CASSQDQERNSYEQYV.

The CDR3: CASSLIVAGGTITDTQYF. For the CDR3, the DNA is TGTGCCAGCAGCTTGATAGTAGCGGGGGGTACTATCACAGATACGCAGTATTTT. This rearrangement joins TRBV7-8 to TRBJ2-3; 10 nucleotides align to TRBD2. CDR1 SGHVS and CDR2 FQNEAQ come from the germline V gene. The CDR3 runs 18 residues. Trimming at V came to 3 bases and at J to 2 bases, leaving 11 bases not matched to a gene.

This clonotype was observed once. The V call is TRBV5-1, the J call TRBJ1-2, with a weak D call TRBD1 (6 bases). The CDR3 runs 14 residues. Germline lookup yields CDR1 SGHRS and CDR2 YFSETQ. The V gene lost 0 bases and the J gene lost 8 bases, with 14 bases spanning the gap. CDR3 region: CASSLVGKDSGYTF. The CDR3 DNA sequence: TGCGCCAGCAGCTTGGTTGGTAAGGACAGCGGCTACACCTTC.

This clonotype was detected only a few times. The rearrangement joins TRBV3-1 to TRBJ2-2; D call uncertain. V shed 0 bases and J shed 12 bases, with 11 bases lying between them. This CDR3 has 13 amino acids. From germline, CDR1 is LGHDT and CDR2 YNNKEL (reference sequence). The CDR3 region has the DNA TGTGCCAGCAGCCAAGAATTGTACAGTAAGCTGTTTTTT. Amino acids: CASSQELYSKLFF.

CDR3 region: CASSPPRTPSYNEQFF. The CDR3 DNA reads TGCGCCAGCAGCCCCCCGCGGACGCCTTCCTACAATGAGCAGTTCTTC. The rearrangement links TRBV5-1 to TRBJ2-1, with D uncertain. This CDR3 has 16 residues. The V gene's germline CDR1 is SGHRS and CDR2 YFSETQ. With 4 bases removed from V and 1 base from J, the gap between germline ends came to 15 bases.

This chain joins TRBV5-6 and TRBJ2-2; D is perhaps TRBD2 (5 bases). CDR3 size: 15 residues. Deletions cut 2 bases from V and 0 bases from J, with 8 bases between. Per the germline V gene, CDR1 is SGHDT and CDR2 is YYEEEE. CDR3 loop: CASSFGGPNTGELFF. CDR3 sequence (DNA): TGTGCCAGCAGCTTTGGAGGTCCGAACACCGGGGAGCTGTTTTTT.

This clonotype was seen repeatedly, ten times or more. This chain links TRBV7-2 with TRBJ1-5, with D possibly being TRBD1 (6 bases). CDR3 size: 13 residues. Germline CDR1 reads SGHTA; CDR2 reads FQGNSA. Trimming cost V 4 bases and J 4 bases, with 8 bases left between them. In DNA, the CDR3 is TGTGCCAGCAGCTCGGACAGAAATCAGCCCCAGCATTTT. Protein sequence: CASSSDRNQPQHF.

The CDR3 sequence is CAWSADRDTEAFF. The CDR3 nucleotides read TGTGCCTGGAGCGCCGACAGGGACACTGAAGCTTTCTTT. This chain joins TRBV30 and TRBJ1-1; 7 nucleotides match TRBD1. CDR1 and CDR2 (germline): GTSNPN, SVGIG (reference sequence). V lost 3 bases, J lost 3 bases, and 4 bases stayed unmatched. The CDR3 contains 13 residues.

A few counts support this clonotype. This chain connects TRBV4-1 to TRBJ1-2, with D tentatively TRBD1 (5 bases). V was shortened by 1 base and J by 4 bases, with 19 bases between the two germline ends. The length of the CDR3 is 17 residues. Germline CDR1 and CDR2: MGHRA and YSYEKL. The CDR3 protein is CASSQVTLDRGVYGYTF. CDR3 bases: TGCGCCAGCAGCCAAGTGACCCTCGATCGAGGGGTCTATGGCTACACCTTC.

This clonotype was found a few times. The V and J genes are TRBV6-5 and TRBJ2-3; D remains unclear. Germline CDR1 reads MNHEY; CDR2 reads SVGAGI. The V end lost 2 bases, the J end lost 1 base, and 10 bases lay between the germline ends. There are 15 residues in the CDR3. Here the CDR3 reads CASSYVGLGTDTQYF. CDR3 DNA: TGTGCCAGCAGTTACGTCGGGTTGGGCACAGATACGCAGTATTTT.

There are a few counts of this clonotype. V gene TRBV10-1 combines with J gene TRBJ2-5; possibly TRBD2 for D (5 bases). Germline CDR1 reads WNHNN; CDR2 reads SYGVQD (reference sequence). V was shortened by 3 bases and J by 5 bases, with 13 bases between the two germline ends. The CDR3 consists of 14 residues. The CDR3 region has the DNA TGCGCCAGCAGTGACCCGGGAACTCAGGAGACCCAGTACTTC. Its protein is CASSDPGTQETQYF.

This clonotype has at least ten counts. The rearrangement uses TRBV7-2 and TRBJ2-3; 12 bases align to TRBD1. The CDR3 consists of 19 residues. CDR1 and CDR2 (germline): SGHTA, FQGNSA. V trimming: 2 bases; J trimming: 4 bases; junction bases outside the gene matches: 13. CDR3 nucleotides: TGTGCCAGCAGCTTACGGCACCCGGGACAGGGGGCTGGGGCAGATACGCAGTATTTT. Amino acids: CASSLRHPGQGAGADTQYF.

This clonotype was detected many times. CDR3 sequence reads: CASTSHPSYEQYF. The CDR3, as DNA: TGTGCCAGCACCTCCCATCCCTCCTACGAGCAGTACTTC. The rearrangement uses TRBV7-2 and TRBJ2-7; D unresolved. Trimming pared 7 bases from V and 0 bases from J, leaving 10 bases between. From germline, CDR1 is SGHTA and CDR2 FQGNSA. The CDR3 extends over 13 amino acids.

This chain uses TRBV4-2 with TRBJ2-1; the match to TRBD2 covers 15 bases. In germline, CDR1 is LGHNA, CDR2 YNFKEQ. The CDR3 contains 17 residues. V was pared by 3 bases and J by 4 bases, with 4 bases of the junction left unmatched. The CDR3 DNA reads TGTGCCAGCAGCCAGGGACTAGCGGGGGGATTATACAATGAGCAGTTCTTC. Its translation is CASSQGLAGGLYNEQFF.

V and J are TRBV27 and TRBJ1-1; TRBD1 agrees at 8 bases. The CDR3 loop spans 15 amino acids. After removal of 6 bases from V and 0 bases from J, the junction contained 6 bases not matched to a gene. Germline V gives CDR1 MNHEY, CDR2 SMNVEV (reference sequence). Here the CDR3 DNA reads TGTGCCAGCAGCCCAACAGGGGGTTTGAACACTGAAGCTTTCTTT. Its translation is CASSPTGGLNTEAFF.

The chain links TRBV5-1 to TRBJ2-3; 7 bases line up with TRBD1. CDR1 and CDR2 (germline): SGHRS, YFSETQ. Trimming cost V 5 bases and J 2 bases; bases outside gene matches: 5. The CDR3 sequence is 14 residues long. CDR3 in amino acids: CASSTGTATDTQYF. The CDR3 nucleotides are TGCGCCAGCAGTACCGGGACAGCCACAGATACGCAGTATTTT.

In DNA form, the CDR3 reads TGTGCCAGCAGTGGATACGATATGGGCGGCTATGGCTACACCTTC. Amino acids: CASSGYDMGGYGYTF. J is TRBJ1-2 and V is TRBV6-1; D uncertain. The germline V gene encodes CDR1 MNHNS and CDR2 SASEGT. The CDR3 is 15 amino acids. Trimming took off 4 bases at V and 4 bases at J, with 16 bases between the two ends.

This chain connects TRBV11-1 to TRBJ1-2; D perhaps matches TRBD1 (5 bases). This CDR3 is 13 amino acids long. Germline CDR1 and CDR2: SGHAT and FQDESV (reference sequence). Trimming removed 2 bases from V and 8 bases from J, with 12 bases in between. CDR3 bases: TGTGCCAGCAGCTTAAGGGACCACACCGGCTACACCTTC. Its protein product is CASSLRDHTGYTF.

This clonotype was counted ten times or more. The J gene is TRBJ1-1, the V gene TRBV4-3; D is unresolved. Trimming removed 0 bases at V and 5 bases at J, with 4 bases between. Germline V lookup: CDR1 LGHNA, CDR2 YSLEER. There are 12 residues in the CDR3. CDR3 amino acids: CASSQDETEAFF. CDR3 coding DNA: TGCGCCAGCAGCCAAGATGAAACTGAAGCTTTCTTT.

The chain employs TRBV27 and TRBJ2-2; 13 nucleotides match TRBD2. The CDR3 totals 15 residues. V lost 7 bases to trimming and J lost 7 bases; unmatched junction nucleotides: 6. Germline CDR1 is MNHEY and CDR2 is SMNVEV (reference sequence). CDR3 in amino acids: CASKGTSGVSGELFF. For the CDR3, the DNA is TGTGCCAGCAAGGGGACTAGCGGGGTTAGCGGGGAGCTGTTTTTT.